This T cell receptor (beta chain) was retrieved from a study of spatial heterogeneity in lung cancer. As for the study in general: Any follow-up PBMC samples that were available went on to be sequenced, and the median time to follow-up was two to three years after resection. Alpha-chain detections were consistently fewer than beta-chain detections among the sequences.

The V and J ends lost 2 bases and 4 bases respectively, with 8 bases between them. The CDR3 runs 13 residues. Germline CDR1 and CDR2: SGHTA and FQGNSA. The time point: blood at routine non-recurrence follow-up after resection. The input material, whole RNA from tumor, nontumor lung or frozen PBMC, was sequenced unsorted. This clonotype was seen many times. Its antigen is not known. Study-level results: Relative to follow-up, resection was when ubiquitous expanded tumor TCRs appeared more in blood.

Every TCR cDNA molecule carried a tag that served as a unique molecular identifier. In TCRdb, the 5' RACE reads were re-called with MiXCR into one record per CDR3 protein. This table has about 52,000 distinct CDR3 sequences, roughly 7% appearing once. The source was PBMCs, collected at follow-up. V is TRBV7-2 and J is TRBJ1-1; D gene ambiguous. The sequence was obtained from a female donor with early-stage non-small cell lung cancer. CDR3 residues: CASSLTEGTEAFF. For the CDR3, the DNA is TGTGCCAGCAGCTTAACGGAGGGCACTGAAGCTTTCTTT.